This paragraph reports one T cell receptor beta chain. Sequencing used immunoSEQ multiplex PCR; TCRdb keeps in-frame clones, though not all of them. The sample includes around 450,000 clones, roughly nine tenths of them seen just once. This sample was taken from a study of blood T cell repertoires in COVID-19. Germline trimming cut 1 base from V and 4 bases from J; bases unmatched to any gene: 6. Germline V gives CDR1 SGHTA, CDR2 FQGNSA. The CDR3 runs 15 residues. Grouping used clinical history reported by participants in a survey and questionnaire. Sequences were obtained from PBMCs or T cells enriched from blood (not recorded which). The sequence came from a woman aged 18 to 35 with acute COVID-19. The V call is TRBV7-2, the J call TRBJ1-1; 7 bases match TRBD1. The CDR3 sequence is CASSLEGGASTEAFF. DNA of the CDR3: TGTGCCAGCAGCTTAGAAGGGGGCGCGAGCACTGAAGCTTTCTTT.